This T cell receptor beta chain was retrieved from a study of beta chain features in type 1 diabetes. About the research overall: Examination spanned 90 million to 140 million sorted cells from all samples.

Germline V gives CDR1 SNHLY, CDR2 FYNNEI. The ends were cut back, 6 bases at V and 0 bases at J, with 12 bases in the middle. The CDR3 extends over 14 amino acids. Study outcomes and limitations: Shorter TCRB CDR3s, moderately but significantly so, marked every one of the four CD4+ subsets in Type 1 diabetes patients. The question of HLA type influencing TCRB rearrangement was one that remained unresolved here.

Every isolated RNA sample was fully reverse transcribed, so sequencing captured expressed TCRB transcripts. Regulatory, naive and central memory T cell samples averaged approximately 3.8 million reads. Here immunoSEQ multiplex PCR was the method, and the copy in TCRdb shows in-frame clones only, minus some. The sample shows around 600,000 clones, over 10% of them seen only once. This clone was picked up a small number of times. Its specificity is not known. By way of CD45RO/CCR7/CD25/CD127/CD95/CD27, the CD4+ regulatory, stem cell-like memory, central memory and naive cells were sorted. The specimen sequenced was naive CD4+ T cells from blood. The chain recombines TRBV2 with TRBJ2-7; possible D gene TRBD1, 5 bases. The receptor's source is a man aged 30 to 39 with type 1 diabetes. The CDR3 here is CASRDTGHSYEQYF. CDR3 in DNA: TGTGCCAGCAGGGACACGGGCCACTCCTACGAGCAGTACTTC.